Listed below are T cell receptor beta chains from one sample, sequenced in a study of cytomegalovirus exposure and HLA in healthy donors. Method: immunoSEQ multiplex PCR; TCRdb's copy keeps in-frame clones and lacks some. This sample carries hundreds of thousands of clones, roughly 88% of them seen once, and the ten largest clones take under 0.9%. The sample taken for sequencing was PBMCs. Receptors originate from a woman between 18 and 29 years old in good health and CMV-seronegative. Both conserved end residues are part of each CDR3. The D gene is left open where the match is weak.

j_gene	v_gene	d_gene	CDR3aa	CDR3nt
TRBJ1-4	TRBV18	TRBD1	CATSGQGATNEKLFF	TGTGCCACCTCCGGACAGGGTGCAACTAATGAAAAACTGTTTTTT
TRBJ2-5	TRBV9	TRBD2	CASSVDSGRAETQYF	TGTGCCAGCAGCGTAGATAGCGGGAGGGCCGAGACCCAGTACTTC
TRBJ1-2	TRBV5-1	TRBD1	CASTIGQGRANYGYTF	TGCGCCAGCACGATCGGACAGGGGCGAGCTAACTATGGCTACACCTTC
TRBJ2-5	TRBV29-1	TRBD2	CSVDGLAGVRPSFGETQYF	TGCAGCGTTGATGGACTAGCGGGAGTTAGGCCCTCTTTTGGAGAGACCCAGTACTTC
TRBJ1-1	TRBV6-6	TRBD1	CASSTGTGGTEAFF	TGTGCCAGCAGTACGGGGACAGGGGGCACTGAAGCTTTCTTT
TRBJ2-1	TRBV18	-	CASSLSLEAEQFF	TGTGCCAGCTCACTTTCACTAGAGGCTGAGCAGTTCTTC
TRBJ1-5	TRBV28	-	CASSSSQPQHF	TGTGCCAGCAGTTCATCCCAGCCCCAGCATTTT
TRBJ2-4	TRBV9	TRBD2	CASSVAVGGNIQYF	TGTGCCAGCAGCGTAGCCGTCGGGGGGAACATTCAGTACTTC
TRBJ2-7	TRBV4-1	TRBD1	CASSQDGTGRSYEQYF	TGCGCCAGCAGCCAAGATGGGACAGGGAGATCCTACGAGCAGTACTTC
TRBJ2-1	TRBV9	TRBD2	CASSVILAGTSGPYNEQFF	TGTGCCAGCAGCGTAATACTAGCGGGAACCTCGGGTCCTTACAATGAGCAGTTCTTC
TRBJ2-1	TRBV9	TRBD2	CASSARTSGSNEQFF	TGTGCCAGCAGCGCAAGGACTAGCGGGAGTAATGAGCAGTTCTTC